This is a list of T cell receptor beta chains from one sample in a study of CD8+ T cells in alopecia areata. The protocol was immunoSEQ multiplex PCR, while the TCRdb copy is restricted to in-frame clones and leaves out a portion. The table lists 110,000 to 150,000 clones, 45% to 60% of them singletons. The input for sequencing was CD8+ T cells sorted from blood, taken at week 4, from a patient treated with tofacitinib. The receptors come from a human donor with alopecia areata. CDR3s include the opening cysteine and the closing phenylalanine or tryptophan. A D gene is named only where the DNA matches it firmly. For some rows the clone size is stated as once, few or many, or as a class when expanded; others skip it.

CASSQSKAGGQGLRDGTQHF TGCGCCAGCAGTCAATCGAAGGCGGGGGGACAGGGCCTGCGGGATGGGACCCAGCATTTT TRBV23-1 . TRBD1 TRBJ1-5
CSVEDSFYEQYF TGCAGCGTTGAGGACAGCTTCTACGAGCAGTACTTC TRBV29-1 . . TRBJ2-7
CASSASGDTGELFF TGTGCCAGCAGTGCTAGCGGGGACACCGGGGAGCTGTTTTTT TRBV6-4 few TRBD2 TRBJ2-2
CAWGEGYEQYF TGTGCCTGGGGTGAGGGTTACGAGCAGTACTTC TRBV30 . . TRBJ2-7
CASSHSYTGELFF TGTGCCAGTAGTCATAGCTACACCGGGGAGCTGTTTTTT TRBV19 . . TRBJ2-2
CSVEKSAADYGYTF TGCAGCGTTGAGAAGTCGGCCGCGGACTATGGCTACACCTTC TRBV29-1 few . TRBJ1-2
CASSPLLAGFEETQYF TGTGCCAGCAGCCCCCTTCTAGCGGGGTTTGAAGAGACCCAGTACTTC TRBV7-8 . TRBD2 TRBJ2-5
CASSLSAGSMDQPQHF TGTGCCAGCAGTTTATCCGCAGGGTCCATGGATCAGCCCCAGCATTTT TRBV27 . . TRBJ1-5
CSVECLAHYEQYF TGCAGCGTTGAATGCCTAGCCCACTACGAGCAGTACTTC TRBV29-1 . . TRBJ2-7
CAISPGFDNSPLHF TGTGCCATCAGCCCGGGTTTTGATAATTCACCCCTCCACTTT TRBV10-3 . . TRBJ1-6
CASSVGTSPDTQYF TGTGCCAGCAGCGTCGGGACTAGCCCAGATACGCAGTATTTT TRBV13 . TRBD2 TRBJ2-3
CASSPTRGEQFF TGTGCCAGTAGTCCTACCCGGGGGGAGCAGTTCTTC TRBV19 . . TRBJ2-1